This passage covers 29 T cell receptor beta chains from one sample sequenced in a study of T cell clones after liver transplantation. TCRdb keeps only in-frame clones here, not all; method: immunoSEQ multiplex PCR. Of roughly 74,000 clones detected, 75% to 85% appear once; the ten largest clones hold 0.55% to 0.75%. The starting material was CD4+ T cells from blood, obtained before liver transplant. These receptors originate from a human donor who received a liver transplant.

The chain carries TRBV19 and TRBJ2-1, with no clear D. This CDR3 contains 14 residues. The germline CDR1 and CDR2 sequences are LNHDA and SQIVND (reference sequence). The V gene lost 3 bases and the J gene lost 6 bases, with 12 bases spanning the gap. DNA for the CDR3: TGTGCCAGTAGTATTAGCCTCGCCGCCAATGAGCAGTTCTTC. Amino acid sequence: CASSISLAANEQFF.

The V and J genes are TRBV18 and TRBJ1-5; TRBD1 matches at 8 bases. J was trimmed by 5 bases and V by 3 bases; bases with no gene match: 0. CDR1 and CDR2 from the germline V gene are KGHSH and LQKENI. The CDR3 runs 13 residues. The CDR3 loop reads CASSPTGDQPQHF. Here the CDR3 DNA reads TGTGCCAGCTCACCGACAGGGGATCAGCCCCAGCATTTT.

J is TRBJ1-1 and V is TRBV5-1; D is uncertain. Germline CDR1 and CDR2: SGHRS and YFSETQ. V dropped 1 base and J dropped 2 bases, with 9 bases sitting between them. The length of the CDR3 is 14 residues. The CDR3 coding sequence is TGCGCCAGCAGCTTGAGGGCGGGTAACACTGAAGCTTTCTTT. It is translated as CASSLRAGNTEAFF. Combining the CDR3 with reference TRBV5-1 and TRBJ1-1 gives the whole variable domain KAGVTQTPRYLIKTRGQQVTLSCSPISGHRSVSWYQQTPGQGLQFLFEYFSETQRNKGNFPGRFSGRQFSNSRSEMNVSTLELGDSALYLCASSLRAGNTEAFFGQGTRLTVV.

The chain couples TRBV2 to TRBJ1-5, with 7 positions matching TRBD1. Germline V lookup: CDR1 SNHLY, CDR2 FYNNEI. Losses at the gene ends were 11 bases for V and 1 base for J; bases not matched to a gene: 8. The CDR3 spans 14 residues. The CDR3 loop reads CASRQGESNQPQHF. CDR3 bases: TGTGCCTCCCGTCAGGGGGAAAGCAATCAGCCCCAGCATTTT.

The rearrangement joins TRBV5-6 to TRBJ2-3; 8 nucleotides match TRBD1. CDR3 length: 15 amino acids. Germline CDR1 reads SGHDT; CDR2 reads YYEEEE. Germline trimming cut 5 bases from V and 5 bases from J; bases unmatched to any gene: 10. DNA of the CDR3: TGTGCCAGCAGGCCTGCCGGGACAGGAATAGATACGCAGTATTTT. Residues: CASRPAGTGIDTQYF.

The chain uses TRBV7-8 and TRBJ2-5, with D possibly TRBD2 on 5 matching bases. This CDR3 has 14 residues. V lost 1 base and J lost 1, with 7 bases in between. CDR1 is SGHVS and CDR2 is FQNEAQ in the germline V gene. CDR3 sequence: CASSLGGRQETQYF. CDR3 nucleotides: TGTGCCAGCAGCTTAGGCGGGCGCCAAGAGACCCAGTACTTC.

V usage is TRBV19 and J usage is TRBJ2-5; possibly TRBD1 for D (6 bases). V lost 2 bases and J 5 bases, leaving 9 bases between the germline ends. Germline V lookup: CDR1 LNHDA, CDR2 SQIVND (reference sequence). This CDR3 region has 13 residues. CDR3 residues: CASSITGFETQYF. The CDR3 DNA sequence: TGTGCCAGTAGTATAACAGGGTTTGAGACCCAGTACTTC.

This clone was found a few times. This chain links TRBV28 with TRBJ2-7, with TRBD1 matching over 9 bases. The J segment lost 4 bases and the V segment lost 2 bases, leaving 0 bases of the junction unmatched. This CDR3 has 13 residues. Germline CDR1 reads MDHEN; CDR2 reads SYDVKM. CDR3 nucleotides: TGTGCCAGCAGTTTAGGACAGGGGTACGAGCAGTACTTC. Protein product: CASSLGQGYEQYF.

The V and J genes are TRBV6-6 and TRBJ2-2; a possible D gene is TRBD1 (6 bases). The germline V gene has CDR1 MNHNY and CDR2 SVGAGI (reference sequence). The V end was cut by 6 bases, the J end by 5 bases, with 10 bases between. The CDR3 totals 13 residues. Here the CDR3 reads CASRATGTGELFF. The CDR3 DNA sequence: TGTGCCAGCAGGGCTACAGGGACCGGGGAGCTGTTTTTT.

CDR3 loop: CASSVGVGTSGSSSYNEQFF. The CDR3 coding sequence is TGTGCCAGCAGCGTAGGGGTCGGGACTAGCGGGAGCAGTTCCTACAATGAGCAGTTCTTC. This sequence joins TRBV9 and TRBJ2-1; 14 positions match TRBD2. The J segment lost 1 base and the V segment lost 0 bases, leaving 9 bases of the junction unmatched. In germline, CDR1 is SGDLS, CDR2 YYNGEE. This CDR3 is built from 20 residues. The whole variable domain, filled in from reference TRBV9 and TRBJ2-1, reads DSGVTQTPKHLITATGQRVTLRCSPRSGDLSVYWYQQSLDQGLQFLIQYYNGEERAKGNILERFSAQQFPDLHSELNLSSLELGDSALYFCASSVGVGTSGSSSYNEQFFGPGTRLTVL.

This clone was detected once. The genes are TRBV28 and TRBJ2-1; unclear D gene. The CDR3 runs to 12 residues. The V and J ends lost 5 bases and 13 bases respectively, with 15 bases between them. Per the germline V gene, CDR1 is MDHEN and CDR2 is SYDVKM. The CDR3: CASSRLGFGQFF. The CDR3 DNA reads TGTGCCAGCAGTCGGCTAGGGTTTGGCCAGTTCTTC.

The chain joins TRBV19 to TRBJ1-3; the match to TRBD1 covers 7 bases. The ends lost 5 bases at V and 0 bases at J; junction bases unmatched: 7. CDR1 and CDR2 (germline): LNHDA, SQIVND (reference sequence). The CDR3 runs 16 residues. CDR3 sequence (DNA): TGTGCCAGTAGTGAAGGACAGGTTTTCTCTGGAAACACCATATATTTT. Encoded protein: CASSEGQVFSGNTIYF.

The V gene is TRBV28, the J gene TRBJ1-4; TRBD1 is a possible D gene (5 bases). Trimming cost V 6 bases and J 3 bases, with 14 bases left between them. The CDR3 spans 15 residues. The germline gives CDR1 MDHEN, CDR2 SYDVKM. CDR3 amino acids: CASSSVGLSNEKLFF. DNA for the CDR3: TGTGCCAGCAGCTCAGTGGGACTCTCTAATGAAAAACTGTTTTTT.

J is TRBJ2-3 and V is TRBV15; 15 nucleotides match TRBD2. Germline V gene lookup returns CDR1 LNHNV and CDR2 YYDKDF (reference sequence). V lost 1 base and J lost 2; bases outside the gene matches: 4. This CDR3 region has 18 residues. The CDR3 coding sequence is TGTGCCACCAGCAGAGGAGGACTAGCGGGAGGGCACACAGATACGCAGTATTTT. It yields the protein CATSRGGLAGGHTDTQYF.

The rearrangement uses TRBV6-1 and TRBJ1-2; D gene unclear. The V gene's germline CDR1 is MNHNS and CDR2 SASEGT. The CDR3 has 14 amino acids. The V end was cut by 7 bases, the J end by 1 base, with 13 bases between. The CDR3 coding sequence is TGTGCCAGCACCGGGAGACTCTATAACTATGGCTACACCTTC. Its translation: CASTGRLYNYGYTF.

This chain joins TRBV5-1 and TRBJ2-1; 13 positions agree with TRBD2. After removal of 4 bases from V and 9 bases from J, the junction contained 7 bases not matched to a gene. The CDR3 is 15 amino acids. The germline V gene encodes CDR1 SGHRS and CDR2 YFSETQ. CDR3 bases: TGCGCCAGCAGCCTGACTAGCGGGAGGTTAGGTGAGCAGTTCTTC. Its protein is CASSLTSGRLGEQFF. The entire variable domain, with the rest obtained from reference TRBV5-1 and TRBJ2-1, is as follows: KAGVTQTPRYLIKTRGQQVTLSCSPISGHRSVSWYQQTPGQGLQFLFEYFSETQRNKGNFPGRFSGRQFSNSRSEMNVSTLELGDSALYLCASSLTSGRLGEQFFGPGTRLTVL.

The chain employs TRBV5-1 and TRBJ2-1; TRBD2 aligns across 11 bases. The CDR3 contains 15 residues. CDR1 and CDR2 from the germline V gene are SGHRS and YFSETQ. With 4 bases clipped from V and 9 bases from J, the junction kept 9 bases outside the gene matches. The CDR3 loop reads CASSPIAGGPGEQFF. The CDR3 DNA is TGCGCCAGCAGCCCTATAGCGGGAGGGCCAGGTGAGCAGTTCTTC.

The J gene is TRBJ1-5, the V gene TRBV28, with D possibly matching TRBD1 (5 bases). This CDR3 spans 16 amino acids. Germline values: CDR1 MDHEN, CDR2 SYDVKM. Trimming stripped 4 bases from V and 2 bases from J, with 15 bases between. CDR3 sequence reads: CASSWGGSYGNQPQHF. CDR3 nucleotide sequence: TGTGCCAGCAGTTGGGGGGGGTCGTATGGCAATCAGCCCCAGCATTTT.

The V call is TRBV4-3, the J call TRBJ1-5; no firm D call. V was shortened by 0 bases and J by 0 bases, with 9 bases between the two germline ends. This CDR3 comprises 16 residues. The germline gives CDR1 LGHNA, CDR2 YSLEER. The CDR3 DNA sequence: TGCGCCAGCAGCCAAGATTATGGACTTAGCAATCAGCCCCAGCATTTT. As protein: CASSQDYGLSNQPQHF.

The gene calls are TRBV7-9 and TRBJ2-5; 8 bases align to TRBD2. This CDR3 region has 14 residues. The V segment lost 5 bases and the J segment 5 bases; nucleotides outside the gene matches: 7. Germline CDR1 and CDR2: SEHNR and FQNEAQ (reference sequence). This CDR3 reads CASSPGTSWETQYF. The CDR3 bases are TGTGCCAGCAGCCCCGGGACTAGTTGGGAGACCCAGTACTTC. The full variable domain, in which reference TRBV7-9 and TRBJ2-5 provide the parts outside the CDR3, is DTGVSQNPRHKITKRGQNVTFRCDPISEHNRLYWYRQTLGQGPEFLTYFQNEAQLEKSRLLSDRFSAERPKGSFSTLEIQRTEQGDSAMYLCASSPGTSWETQYFGPGTRLLVL.

The chain employs TRBV5-4 and TRBJ1-4, with 9 bases identical to TRBD1. CDR1 and CDR2 (germline): SGHNT, YYREEE (reference sequence). The length of the CDR3 is 15 residues. J was trimmed by 8 bases and V by 3 bases; bases with no gene match: 8. DNA of the CDR3: TGTGCCAGCAGCTCTAAGGGACAGGGAGGAGAAAAACTGTTTTTT. Translated: CASSSKGQGGEKLFF.

This sequence joins TRBV11-1 and TRBJ1-4; the D gene is possibly TRBD1 (6 bases). Germline V lookup: CDR1 SGHAT, CDR2 FQDESV (reference sequence). Trimming shortened V by 2 bases and J by 1 base, and 8 bases separated the two germline ends. This CDR3 contains 15 residues. The CDR3, as DNA: TGTGCCAGCAGCTTACGAGGGGGAACTAATGAAAAACTGTTTTTT. This codes for CASSLRGGTNEKLFF.

CDR3 amino acids: CASSPGLRYNEQFF. The DNA for the CDR3 is TGCGCCAGCAGCCCCGGGTTAAGGTACAATGAGCAGTTCTTC. The chain links TRBV4-1 to TRBJ2-1; D not resolved. The ends were cut back, 4 bases at V and 4 bases at J, with 11 bases in the middle. The CDR3 has 14 residues. Looked up from germline, CDR1 is MGHRA and CDR2 is YSYEKL.

This clone was counted once. The chain couples TRBV11-2 to TRBJ2-2, with a weak D call TRBD1 (6 bases). Germline values: CDR1 SGHAT, CDR2 FQNNGV. V lost 2 bases to trimming and J lost 6 bases, with 13 bases between them. The CDR3 is made up of 15 amino acids. The CDR3: CASSLTGRVAGELFF. The CDR3 coding sequence is TGTGCCAGCAGCTTAACAGGGCGGGTGGCCGGGGAGCTGTTTTTT.

This clone came up once. This rearrangement joins TRBV5-4 to TRBJ2-5; 7 positions agree with TRBD1. CDR3 length: 13 residues. Germline V gene sequence: CDR1 SGHNT, CDR2 YYREEE (reference sequence). V lost 4 bases to trimming and J lost 3 bases; unmatched junction nucleotides: 3. DNA for the CDR3: TGTGCCAGCAGCGCAACAGGGGAAGAGACCCAGTACTTC. It specifies CASSATGEETQYF.

The CDR3 protein is CASSPGVGTGELFF. The CDR3 nucleotides are TGTGCCAGCAGCCCCGGGGTGGGCACCGGGGAGCTGTTTTTT. V is TRBV7-2 and J is TRBJ2-2, with D tentatively TRBD2 (5 bases). V shed 5 bases and J shed 4 bases, with 11 bases lying between them. There are 14 residues in the CDR3. The V gene's germline CDR1 is SGHTA and CDR2 FQGNSA. Filled out from reference TRBV7-2 and TRBJ2-2, the complete variable domain reads GAGVSQSPSNKVTEKGKDVELRCDPISGHTALYWYRQSLGQGLEFLIYFQGNSAPDKSGLPSDRFSAERTGGSVSTLTIQRTQQEDSAVYLCASSPGVGTGELFFGEGSRLTVL.

V and J are TRBV28 and TRBJ2-2, with D possibly being TRBD2 (5 bases). The CDR3 has 15 amino acids. Trimming took 6 bases from V and 6 from J, leaving 17 bases between them. Germline loops: CDR1 MDHEN, CDR2 SYDVKM. The DNA for the CDR3 is TGTGCCAGCAGACATTCGAGAGGGTTTCCCGGGGAGCTGTTTTTT. Translation: CASRHSRGFPGELFF.

The chain joins TRBV6-5 to TRBJ2-7; D not resolved. Trimming took off 6 bases at V and 2 bases at J, with 11 bases between the two ends. Per the germline V gene, CDR1 is MNHEY and CDR2 is SVGAGI. CDR3 size: 13 residues. The CDR3 protein is CASRTPGAYEQYF. CDR3 nucleotide sequence: TGTGCCAGCAGGACCCCGGGTGCCTACGAGCAGTACTTC.

The V gene is TRBV15, the J gene TRBJ2-3; D uncertain. CDR1 is LNHNV, CDR2 YYDKDF, per germline (reference sequence). V was clipped by 0 bases and J by 6 bases, with 10 bases between them. The CDR3 extends over 14 amino acids. In DNA form, the CDR3 reads TGTGCCACCAGCAGAGAAGGGCCCTGGGATACGCAGTATTTT. Translation: CATSREGPWDTQYF.